A single sample gave rise to the 4 T cell receptor beta chains below, sequenced in a study of cytomegalovirus exposure and HLA in healthy donors. The PCR had 60 Vbeta and 13 Jbeta primers. Using immunoSEQ multiplex PCR, the repertoire was profiled, and TCRdb retains in-frame clones only, with some absent. Among 210,000 or so clones, 77% were seen once, and the ten largest hold about 2.5%. The sequencing input was PBMCs. The receptor set was obtained from a woman aged 55-69 years in good health and CMV-seropositive.

The chain recombines TRBV10-2 with TRBJ2-5; 8 nucleotides line up with TRBD2. This CDR3 is 13 amino acids long. Germline loops: CDR1 WSHSY, CDR2 SAAADI. V was pared by 2 bases and J by 7 bases, with 3 bases of the junction left unmatched. The CDR3 coding sequence is TGCGCCAGCAGTGAGGTGGCGGGAGGGACCCAGTACTTC. Translation: CASSEVAGGTQYF.

For this clone: This sample also contains other DNA sequences that code for the same CDR3. The gene calls are TRBV28 and TRBJ1-2, with 7 bases matching TRBD1. Germline CDR1 is MDHEN and CDR2 is SYDVKM. The CDR3 is 14 residues long. Losses at the gene ends were 3 bases for V and 0 bases for J; bases not matched to a gene: 1. Here the CDR3 reads CASSLTGSNYGYTF. In DNA form, the CDR3 reads TGTGCCAGCAGTTTGACAGGGTCTAACTATGGCTACACCTTC.

The sample holds a few counts of this clone. The CDR3 is CASSQGQSETQYF. The CDR3 bases are TGTGCCAGCAGCCAGGGACAGTCGGAGACCCAGTACTTC. The V and J genes are TRBV5-4 and TRBJ2-5, with 7 bases identical to TRBD1. Trimming cost V 4 bases and J 5 bases; bases outside gene matches: 5. The CDR3 sequence is 13 residues long. Germline V lookup: CDR1 SGHNT, CDR2 YYREEE (reference sequence).

The chain carries TRBV7-3 and TRBJ1-1; TRBD1 agrees at 8 bases. V gave up 5 bases and J gave up 3 bases; unmatched junction bases: 2. The CDR3 totals 13 residues. Germline loops: CDR1 SGHTA, CDR2 FQGTGA. CDR3 DNA sequence: TGTGCCAGCAGCAAACAGGGGGACACTGAAGCTTTCTTT. Its translation is CASSKQGDTEAFF.